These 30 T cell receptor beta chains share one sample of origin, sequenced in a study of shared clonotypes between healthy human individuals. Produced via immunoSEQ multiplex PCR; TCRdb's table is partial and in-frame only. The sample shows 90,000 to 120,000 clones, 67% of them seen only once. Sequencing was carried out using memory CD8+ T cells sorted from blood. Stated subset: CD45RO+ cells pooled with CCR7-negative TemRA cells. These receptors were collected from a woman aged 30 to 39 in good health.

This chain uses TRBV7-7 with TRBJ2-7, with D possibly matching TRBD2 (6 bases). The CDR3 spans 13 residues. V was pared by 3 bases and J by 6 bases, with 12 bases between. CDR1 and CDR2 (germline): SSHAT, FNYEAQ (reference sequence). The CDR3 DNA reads TGTGCCAGCAGCTTGGGGGAGGTCAGCGAGCAGTACTTC. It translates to CASSLGEVSEQYF.

Here the CDR3 DNA reads TGTGCCAGCAGTTTATCGGCGCGGGGGGGTTTCTATGGCTACACCTTC. Its protein is CASSLSARGGFYGYTF. This chain uses TRBV27 with TRBJ1-2, with D possibly being TRBD1 (5 bases). The ends were cut back, 0 bases at V and 4 bases at J, with 15 bases in the middle. Germline CDR1 and CDR2: MNHEY and SMNVEV (reference sequence). The CDR3 loop spans 16 amino acids.

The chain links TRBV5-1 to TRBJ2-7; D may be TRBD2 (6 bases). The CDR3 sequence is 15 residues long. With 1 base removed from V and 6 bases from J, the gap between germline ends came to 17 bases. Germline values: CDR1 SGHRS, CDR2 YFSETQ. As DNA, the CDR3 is TGCGCCAGCAGCTTGTACGCAACCCGGGGAGGCGAGCAGTACTTC. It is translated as CASSLYATRGGEQYF.

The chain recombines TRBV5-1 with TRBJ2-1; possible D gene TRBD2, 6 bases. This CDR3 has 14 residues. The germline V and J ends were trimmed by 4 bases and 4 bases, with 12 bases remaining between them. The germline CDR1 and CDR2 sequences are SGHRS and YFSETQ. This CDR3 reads CASSADYVYNEQFF. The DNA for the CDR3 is TGCGCCAGCAGCGCGGACTATGTTTACAATGAGCAGTTCTTC.

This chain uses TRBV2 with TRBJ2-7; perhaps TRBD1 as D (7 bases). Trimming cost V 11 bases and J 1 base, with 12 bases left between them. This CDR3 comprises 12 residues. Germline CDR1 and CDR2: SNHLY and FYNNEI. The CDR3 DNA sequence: TGTGCCGGGGGGACAGTTTCCTACGAGCAGTACTTC. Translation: CAGGTVSYEQYF.

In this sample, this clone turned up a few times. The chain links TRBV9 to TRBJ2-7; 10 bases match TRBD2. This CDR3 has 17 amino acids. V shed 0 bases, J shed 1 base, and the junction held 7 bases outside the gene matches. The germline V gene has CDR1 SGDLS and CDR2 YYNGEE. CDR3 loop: CASSVGDGLAASYEQYF. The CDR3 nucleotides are TGTGCCAGCAGCGTAGGGGACGGACTAGCGGCATCCTACGAGCAGTACTTC.

In DNA, the CDR3 is TGTGCCAGCAGCTCACCCGCGGGAAGCTCCTACGAGCAGTACTTC. Protein sequence: CASSSPAGSSYEQYF. The chain employs TRBV7-9 and TRBJ2-7; D may be TRBD2 (6 bases). The V gene's germline CDR1 is SEHNR and CDR2 FQNEAQ (reference sequence). This CDR3 has 15 residues. With 4 bases removed from V and 0 bases from J, the gap between germline ends came to 13 bases.

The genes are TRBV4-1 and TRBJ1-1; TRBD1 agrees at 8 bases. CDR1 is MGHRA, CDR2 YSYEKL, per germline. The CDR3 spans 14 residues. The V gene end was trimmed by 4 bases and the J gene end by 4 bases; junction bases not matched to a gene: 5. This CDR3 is CASSRGQGGTEAFF. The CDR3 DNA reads TGCGCCAGCAGCCGCGGACAGGGAGGCACTGAAGCTTTCTTT.

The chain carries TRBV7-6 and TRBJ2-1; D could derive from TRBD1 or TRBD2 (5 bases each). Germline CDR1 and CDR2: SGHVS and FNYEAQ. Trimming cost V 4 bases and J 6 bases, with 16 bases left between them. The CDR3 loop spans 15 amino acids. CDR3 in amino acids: CASSSGRPNPNEQFF. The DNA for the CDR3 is TGTGCCAGCAGCTCGGGACGCCCGAACCCCAATGAGCAGTTCTTC. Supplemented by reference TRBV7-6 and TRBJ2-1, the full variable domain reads GAGVSQSPRYKVTKRGQDVALRCDPISGHVSLYWYRQALGQGPEFLTYFNYEAQQDKSGLPNDRFSAERPEGSISTLTIQRTEQRDSAMYRCASSSGRPNPNEQFFGPGTRLTVL.

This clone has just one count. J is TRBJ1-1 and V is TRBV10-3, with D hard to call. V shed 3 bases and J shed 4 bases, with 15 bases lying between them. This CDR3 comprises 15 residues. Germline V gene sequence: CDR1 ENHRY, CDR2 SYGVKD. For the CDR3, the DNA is TGTGCCATCAGTGATGGAGTTCGGGCAGGCACTGAAGCTTTCTTT. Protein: CAISDGVRAGTEAFF.

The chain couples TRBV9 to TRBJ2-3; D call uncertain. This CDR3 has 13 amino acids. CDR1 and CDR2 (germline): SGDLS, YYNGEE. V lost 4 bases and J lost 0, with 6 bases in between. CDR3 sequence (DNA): TGTGCCAGCAGCCCCCCTAGCACAGATACGCAGTATTTT. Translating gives CASSPPSTDTQYF. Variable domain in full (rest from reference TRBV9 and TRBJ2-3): DSGVTQTPKHLITATGQRVTLRCSPRSGDLSVYWYQQSLDQGLQFLIQYYNGEERAKGNILERFSAQQFPDLHSELNLSSLELGDSALYFCASSPPSTDTQYFGPGTRLTVL.

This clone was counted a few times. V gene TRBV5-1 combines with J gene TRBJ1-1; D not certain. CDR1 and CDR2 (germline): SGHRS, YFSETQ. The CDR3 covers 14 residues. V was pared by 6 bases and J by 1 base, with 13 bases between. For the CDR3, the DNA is TGCGCCAGCAACCACGAGACGGGGAACACTGAAGCTTTCTTT. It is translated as CASNHETGNTEAFF.

The CDR3 reads CAGGGSNTEAFF. DNA for the CDR3: TGTGCGGGAGGGGGGTCGAACACTGAAGCTTTCTTT. The V call is TRBV2, the J call TRBJ1-1, with D possibly TRBD1 on 6 matching bases. Germline V lookup: CDR1 SNHLY, CDR2 FYNNEI. CDR3 length: 12 amino acids.

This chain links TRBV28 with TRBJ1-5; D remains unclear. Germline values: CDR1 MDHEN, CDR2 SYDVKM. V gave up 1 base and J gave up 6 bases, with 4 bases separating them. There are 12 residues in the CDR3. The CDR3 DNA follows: TGTGCCAGCAGTTTATTCGCTCAGCCCCAGCATTTT. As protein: CASSLFAQPQHF. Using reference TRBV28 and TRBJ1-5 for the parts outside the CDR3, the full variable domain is DVKVTQSSRYLVKRTGEKVFLECVQDMDHENMFWYRQDPGLGLRLIYFSYDVKMKEKGDIPEGYSVSREKKERFSLILESASTNQTSMYLCASSLFAQPQHFGDGTRLSIL.

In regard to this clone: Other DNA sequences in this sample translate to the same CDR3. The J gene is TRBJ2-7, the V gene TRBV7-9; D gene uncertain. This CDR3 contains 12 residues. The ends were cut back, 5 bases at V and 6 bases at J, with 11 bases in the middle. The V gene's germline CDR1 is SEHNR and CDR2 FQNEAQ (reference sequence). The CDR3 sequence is CASSPTLFEQYF. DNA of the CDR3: TGTGCCAGCAGCCCGACGCTCTTCGAGCAGTACTTC.

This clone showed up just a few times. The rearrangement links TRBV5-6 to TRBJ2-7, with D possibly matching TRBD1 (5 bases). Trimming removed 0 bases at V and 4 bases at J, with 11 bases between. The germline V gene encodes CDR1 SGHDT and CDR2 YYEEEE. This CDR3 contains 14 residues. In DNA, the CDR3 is TGTGCCAGCAGCTTGGGCAGGGTCCAGTACGAGCAGTACTTC. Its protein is CASSLGRVQYEQYF.

The CDR3 nucleotides are TGTGCCAGCAGCTTGGGATTTGTCGAAACCGGGACAGGGTTGCACGAGCAGTACTTC. Protein product: CASSLGFVETGTGLHEQYF. This rearrangement joins TRBV5-4 to TRBJ2-7; TRBD1 matches at 9 bases. Germline lookup yields CDR1 SGHNT and CDR2 YYREEE (reference sequence). V shed 0 bases, J shed 5 bases, and the junction held 18 bases outside the gene matches. The CDR3 is made up of 19 amino acids.

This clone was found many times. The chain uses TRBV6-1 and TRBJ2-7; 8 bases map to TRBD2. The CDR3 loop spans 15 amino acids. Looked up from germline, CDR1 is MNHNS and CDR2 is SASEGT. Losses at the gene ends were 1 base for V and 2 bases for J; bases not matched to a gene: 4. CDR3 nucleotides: TGTGCCAGCAGTGAAGGGAGTAGCGGGGCCTACGAGCAGTACTTC. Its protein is CASSEGSSGAYEQYF.

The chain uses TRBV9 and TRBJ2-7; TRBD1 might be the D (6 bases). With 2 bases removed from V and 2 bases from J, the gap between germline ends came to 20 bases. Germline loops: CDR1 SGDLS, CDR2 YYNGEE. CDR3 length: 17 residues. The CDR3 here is CASSVPIPQGSTYEQYF. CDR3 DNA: TGTGCCAGCAGCGTCCCAATACCACAGGGTTCAACCTACGAGCAGTACTTC.

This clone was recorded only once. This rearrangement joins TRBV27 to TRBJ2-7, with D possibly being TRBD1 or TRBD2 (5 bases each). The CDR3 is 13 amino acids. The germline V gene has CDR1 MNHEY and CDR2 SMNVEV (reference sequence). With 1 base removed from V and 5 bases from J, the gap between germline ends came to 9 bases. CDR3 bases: TGTGCCAGCAGTTTATTGTGGGGGAACGAGCAGTACTTC. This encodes CASSLLWGNEQYF.

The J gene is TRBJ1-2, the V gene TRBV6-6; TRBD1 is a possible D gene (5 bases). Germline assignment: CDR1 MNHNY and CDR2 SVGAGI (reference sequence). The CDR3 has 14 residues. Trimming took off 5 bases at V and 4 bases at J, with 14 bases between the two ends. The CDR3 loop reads CASSPGGGPYGYTF. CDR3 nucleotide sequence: TGTGCCAGCAGTCCCGGGGGAGGTCCCTATGGCTACACCTTC.

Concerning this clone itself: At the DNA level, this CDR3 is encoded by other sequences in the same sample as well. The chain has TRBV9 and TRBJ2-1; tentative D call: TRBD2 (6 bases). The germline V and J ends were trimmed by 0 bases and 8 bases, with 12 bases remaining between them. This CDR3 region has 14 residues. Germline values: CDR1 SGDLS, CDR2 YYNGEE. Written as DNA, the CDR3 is TGTGCCAGCAGCGTAGGGGGAGGTTCCGATGAGCAGTTCTTC. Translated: CASSVGGGSDEQFF.

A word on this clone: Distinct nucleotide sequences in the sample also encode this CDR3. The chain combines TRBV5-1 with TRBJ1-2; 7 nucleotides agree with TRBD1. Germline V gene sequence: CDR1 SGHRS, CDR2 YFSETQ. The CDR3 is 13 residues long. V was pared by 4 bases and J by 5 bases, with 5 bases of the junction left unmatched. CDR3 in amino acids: CASSVQGVYGYTF. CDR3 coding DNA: TGCGCCAGCAGCGTCCAGGGGGTATATGGCTACACCTTC. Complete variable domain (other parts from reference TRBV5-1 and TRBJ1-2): KAGVTQTPRYLIKTRGQQVTLSCSPISGHRSVSWYQQTPGQGLQFLFEYFSETQRNKGNFPGRFSGRQFSNSRSEMNVSTLELGDSALYLCASSVQGVYGYTFGSGTRLTVV.

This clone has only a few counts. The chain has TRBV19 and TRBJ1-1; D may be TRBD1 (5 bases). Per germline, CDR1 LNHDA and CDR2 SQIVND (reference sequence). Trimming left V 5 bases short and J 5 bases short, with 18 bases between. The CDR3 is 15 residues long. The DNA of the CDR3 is TGTGCCAGTAGTGCCAGGACATCCCCAAGGACTGAAGCTTTCTTT. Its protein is CASSARTSPRTEAFF.

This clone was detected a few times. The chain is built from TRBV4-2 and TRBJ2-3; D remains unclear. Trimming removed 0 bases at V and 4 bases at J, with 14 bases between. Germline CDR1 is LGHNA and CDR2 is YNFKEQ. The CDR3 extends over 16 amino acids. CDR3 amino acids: CASSQDWRSFADTQYF. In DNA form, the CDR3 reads TGTGCCAGCAGCCAAGATTGGCGAAGTTTCGCAGATACGCAGTATTTT.

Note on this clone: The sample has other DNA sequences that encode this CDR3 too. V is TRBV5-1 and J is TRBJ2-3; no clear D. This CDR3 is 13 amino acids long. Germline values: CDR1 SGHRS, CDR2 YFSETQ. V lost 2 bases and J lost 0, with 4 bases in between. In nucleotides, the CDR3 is TGCGCCAGCAGCTTCCCGAGCACAGATACGCAGTATTTT. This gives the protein CASSFPSTDTQYF.

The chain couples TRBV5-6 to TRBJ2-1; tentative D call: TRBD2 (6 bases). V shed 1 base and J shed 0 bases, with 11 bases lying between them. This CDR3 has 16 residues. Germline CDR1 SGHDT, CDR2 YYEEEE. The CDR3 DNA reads TGTGCCAGCAGCTTGTGGGTAGCGGCCTCCTACAATGAGCAGTTCTTC. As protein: CASSLWVAASYNEQFF.

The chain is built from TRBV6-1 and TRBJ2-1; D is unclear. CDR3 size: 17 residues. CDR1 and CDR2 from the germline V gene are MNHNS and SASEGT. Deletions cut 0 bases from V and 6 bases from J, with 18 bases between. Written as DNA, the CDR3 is TGTGCCAGCAGTGAAGCGACGTCGAGGAGTAGTTTCAATGAGCAGTTCTTC. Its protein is CASSEATSRSSFNEQFF.

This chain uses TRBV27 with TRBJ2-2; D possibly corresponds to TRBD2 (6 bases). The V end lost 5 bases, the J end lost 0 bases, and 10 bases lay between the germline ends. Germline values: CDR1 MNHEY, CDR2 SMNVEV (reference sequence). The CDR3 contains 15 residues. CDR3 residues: CASSNRDSNTGELFF. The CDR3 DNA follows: TGTGCCAGCAGTAACCGGGACTCGAACACCGGGGAGCTGTTTTTT.

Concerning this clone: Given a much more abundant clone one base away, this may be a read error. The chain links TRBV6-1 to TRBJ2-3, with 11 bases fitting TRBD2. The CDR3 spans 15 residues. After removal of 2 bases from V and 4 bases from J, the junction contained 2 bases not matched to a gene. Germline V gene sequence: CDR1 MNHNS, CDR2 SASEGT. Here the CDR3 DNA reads TGTGCCAGCAGTGAAACTAGCGGGAGCGCAGATACGCAGTATTTT. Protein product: CASSETSGSADTQYF.